This T cell receptor beta chain is from a study of blood T cell repertoires in COVID-19. Study at large: From T cells, B-cell-depleted T cells, or PBMCs came the material, which was cDNA or gDNA.

TCRdb's copy holds only in-frame clones and misses some; the assay was immunoSEQ multiplex PCR. Of some 130,000 clones in the sample, 75% to 90% are singletons; the top ten hold 1.9%. This clonotype was obtained from a man between 65 and 80 years old with acute or convalescent COVID-19. The source material was peripheral blood.

CDR3 sequence: CASSYGWGGYTEAFF. DNA of the CDR3: TGTGCCAGCAGTTACGGGTGGGGGGGTTACACTGAAGCTTTCTTT. V and J are TRBV6-5 and TRBJ1-1; D is possibly TRBD1 (5 bases). Trimming pared 2 bases from V and 3 bases from J, leaving 13 bases between. The germline V gene encodes CDR1 MNHEY and CDR2 SVGAGI. CDR3 size: 15 residues.